The 23 T cell receptor beta chains below all came from one sample that was sequenced in a study of Graves' ophthalmopathy and Graves' hyperthyroidism. Amplification of TCR beta CDR3 regions used RNA transcripts. The workflow started with a first-round RT-PCR run with HTBI primers and then moved on to a second-round multiplex PCR. MiXCR, applied by TCRdb to the multiplex PCR reads, yields one record per CDR3 protein. The sample yields 560,000 or so distinct CDR3 sequences, roughly 39% seen once. Specimen: peripheral blood or thyroid tissue (not recorded which). The receptors stem from an adult man with Graves' hyperthyroidism.

This clonotype was recorded many times. CDR3 coding DNA: TGTGCCAGCAGTGAGGACAGAAAAGAGACCCAGTACTTC. Its protein is CASSEDRKETQYF. This chain joins TRBV2 and TRBJ2-5; D might be TRBD1 (6 bases). Germline V CDR1 and CDR2: SNHLY, FYNNEI. Trimming took off 3 bases at V and 3 bases at J, with 8 bases between the two ends. The length of the CDR3 is 13 residues.

This clonotype came up many times. This sequence joins TRBV6-5 and TRBJ1-6, with unresolved D. V was shortened by 4 bases and J by 9 bases, with 7 bases between the two germline ends. This CDR3 comprises 12 residues. Looked up from germline, CDR1 is MNHEY and CDR2 is SVGAGI. This chain's CDR3 is CASSFPFSPLHF. CDR3 nucleotide sequence: TGTGCCAGCAGTTTCCCCTTTTCACCCCTCCACTTT.

This clonotype was seen at least ten times. The chain carries TRBV20-1 and TRBJ2-2; D is undetermined. CDR1 DFQATT and CDR2 SNEGSKA come from the germline V gene (reference sequence). CDR3 size: 12 residues. Deletions cut 3 bases from V and 7 bases from J, with 9 bases between. The CDR3 sequence is CSASKGIGELFF. CDR3 in DNA: TGCAGTGCTAGTAAAGGGATCGGGGAGCTGTTTTTT.

This clonotype came up many times. The chain carries TRBV4-1 and TRBJ1-2; D is perhaps TRBD1 (6 bases). The CDR3 is 14 residues long. V dropped 4 bases and J dropped 8 bases, with 17 bases sitting between them. Per the germline V gene, CDR1 is MGHRA and CDR2 is YSYEKL. The CDR3, as DNA: TGCGCCAGCAGCCCCCGATCGGGGGCGGGCGGCTACACCTTC. Its translation is CASSPRSGAGGYTF.

Worth noting for this clonotype: One end of the junction varies from germline; a read error may be responsible. The J gene is TRBJ1-5, the V gene TRBV10-3; D may be TRBD1 (5 bases). CDR1 is ENHRY, CDR2 SYGVKD, per germline. This CDR3 is 15 amino acids long. The CDR3 DNA follows: TGTGCCATCAGTGAGTCGGGGGGAGGCAATCGGCCCCAGCATTTT. The encoded protein is CAISESGGGNRPQHF.

The table lists this clonotype with a few counts. The rearrangement uses TRBV7-2 and TRBJ2-5; TRBD2 agrees at 10 bases. V shed 2 bases, J shed 5 bases, and the junction held 11 bases outside the gene matches. CDR3 length: 17 residues. Germline assignment: CDR1 SGHTA and CDR2 FQGNSA. The CDR3 region is CASSLSPAGGPGETQYF. The CDR3 DNA follows: TGTGCCAGCAGCTTAAGCCCAGCGGGGGGGCCTGGGGAGACCCAGTACTTC.

This clonotype was observed a few times. V and J are TRBV30 and TRBJ1-6; D gene unclear. Deletions cut 0 bases from V and 10 bases from J, with 4 bases between. This CDR3 is built from 11 residues. The germline V gene encodes CDR1 GTSNPN and CDR2 SVGIG (reference sequence). CDR3 DNA sequence: TGTGCCTGGAGTGTAGAATCACCCCTCCACTTT. Translation gives CAWSVESPLHF.

The sample holds many counts of this clonotype. This chain joins TRBV13 and TRBJ2-7, with D perhaps matching TRBD1 (6 bases). The CDR3 is 13 amino acids. Germline CDR1 reads PRHDT; CDR2 reads FYEKMQ (reference sequence). Trimming removed 2 bases from V and 3 bases from J, with 8 bases in between. CDR3 in DNA: TGTGCCAGCAGCTTAAGGGGGATCTACGAGCAGTACTTC. As protein: CASSLRGIYEQYF. Full variable domain (missing parts from reference TRBV13 and TRBJ2-7): AAGVIQSPRHLIKEKRETATLKCYPIPRHDTVYWYQQGPGQDPQFLISFYEKMQSDKGSIPDRFSAQQFSDYHSELNMSSLELGDSALYFCASSLRGIYEQYFGPGTRLTVT.

This clonotype was counted many times. The rearrangement links TRBV7-6 to TRBJ2-5, with 8 nucleotides matching TRBD2. The CDR3 consists of 16 residues. Germline CDR1 is SGHVS and CDR2 is FNYEAQ. With V trimmed by 5 bases and J by 5 bases, 13 bases remained unmatched. The CDR3, as DNA: TGTGCCAGCAGCCATCAAACTAGCGGTGCCACGGAGACCCAGTACTTC. It codes for CASSHQTSGATETQYF.

The sample holds many counts of this clonotype. V usage is TRBV9 and J usage is TRBJ1-6; 8 positions agree with TRBD1. Germline CDR1 and CDR2: SGDLS and YYNGEE. CDR3 length: 14 residues. The junction had 4 bases not matched to a gene; V was cut back by 5 bases and J by 6 bases. The CDR3: CASREGQGNSPLHF. CDR3 DNA: TGTGCCAGCAGGGAAGGACAGGGTAATTCACCCCTCCACTTT.

This clonotype has a count of ten or more. This rearrangement joins TRBV9 to TRBJ2-5; TRBD2 aligns across 12 bases. V trimming: 5 bases; J trimming: 0 bases; junction bases outside the gene matches: 5. Germline CDR1 is SGDLS and CDR2 is YYNGEE. The CDR3 contains 16 residues. In nucleotides, the CDR3 is TGTGCCAGCAGTCACGGACTAGCGGGGAACCAAGAGACCCAGTACTTC. Protein: CASSHGLAGNQETQYF.

This clonotype was seen just once. This chain links TRBV20-1 with TRBJ2-5, with 13 bases that match TRBD2. Germline V gene lookup returns CDR1 DFQATT and CDR2 SNEGSKA (reference sequence). Unmatched junction bases numbered 6, after V lost 5 bases and J lost 0 bases. The CDR3 has 16 amino acids. The CDR3 sequence is CSASGTSGVYQETQYF. CDR3 in DNA: TGCAGTGCTTCCGGGACTAGCGGGGTGTACCAAGAGACCCAGTACTTC.

This clonotype was seen ten or more times. The J gene is TRBJ2-5, the V gene TRBV10-1; perhaps TRBD1 as D (5 bases). The CDR3 totals 11 residues. Germline CDR1 WNHNN, CDR2 SYGVQD (reference sequence). In DNA, the CDR3 is TGCGCTTACAGGAACAAAGAGACCCAGTACTTC. Translated, it gives CAYRNKETQYF.

CDR3 in DNA: TGCAGCGGACGACAGGGGGCGGGCGGCTACACCTTC. As protein: CSGRQGAGGYTF. The V call is TRBV29-1, the J call TRBJ1-2, with 10 bases identical to TRBD1. The CDR3 has 12 residues. V gave up 7 bases and J gave up 8 bases; unmatched junction bases: 7. Germline V CDR1 and CDR2: SQVTM, ANQGSEA.

This clonotype turned up a few times. This chain links TRBV2 with TRBJ1-5, with TRBD1 as a possible D gene (6 bases). Germline CDR1 and CDR2: SNHLY and FYNNEI. V was trimmed by 6 bases and J by 2 bases, leaving 8 bases between them. The CDR3 consists of 13 residues. CDR3 protein: CASRAGGNQPQHF. DNA of the CDR3: TGTGCCAGCAGGGCAGGGGGCAATCAGCCCCAGCATTTT. The whole variable domain, filled in from reference TRBV2 and TRBJ1-5, reads EPEVTQTPSHQVTQMGQEVILRCVPISNHLYFYWYRQILGQKVEFLVSFYNNEISEKSEIFDDQFSVERPDGSNFTLKIRSTKLEDSAMYFCASRAGGNQPQHFGDGTRLSIL.

This clonotype was seen ten or more times. CDR3 nucleotide sequence: TGCAGTGCGCCATCGTTCGGGACGGCGGCTGAAGCTTTCTTT. Translation gives CSAPSFGTAAEAFF. The gene calls are TRBV20-1 and TRBJ1-1, with D possibly being TRBD1 (5 bases). The germline CDR1 and CDR2 sequences are DFQATT and SNEGSKA (reference sequence). The germline V and J ends were trimmed by 6 bases and 6 bases, with 20 bases remaining between them. CDR3 size: 14 residues.

This clonotype has only one observation. Since a much larger clone is just one base distant, this may be a read error. The final CDR3 position lacks the conserved phenylalanine or tryptophan, pointing to a likely read error. The chain has TRBV20-1 and TRBJ1-3; a possible D gene is TRBD1 (6 bases). Germline loops: CDR1 DFQATT, CDR2 SNEGSKA (reference sequence). The germline V and J ends were trimmed by 0 bases and 2 bases, with 14 bases remaining between them. The CDR3 is 16 amino acids. CDR3 DNA sequence: TGCAGTGCTAGAGATGAGGGAACAGGGCCTGGAAACACCATATATGTT. The encoded protein is CSARDEGTGPGNTIYV.

This clonotype has only one observation. The chain employs TRBV29-1 and TRBJ1-2, with D uncertain. This CDR3 is built from 19 residues. The V end lost 2 bases, the J end lost 2 bases, and 27 bases lay between the germline ends. The germline V gene has CDR1 SQVTM and CDR2 ANQGSEA. The CDR3 loop is CSVETEGSNPIPKNYGYTF. The CDR3 nucleotides are TGCAGCGTTGAAACAGAAGGGTCCAATCCGATACCGAAAAACTATGGCTACACCTTC.

This clonotype was seen at least ten times. V gene TRBV7-9 combines with J gene TRBJ2-5, with 7 nucleotides matching TRBD2. The length of the CDR3 is 15 residues. V lost 1 base, J lost 5 bases, and 7 bases stayed unmatched. The germline V gene has CDR1 SEHNR and CDR2 FQNEAQ (reference sequence). The CDR3 nucleotides are TGTGCCAGCAGCTTAGGGGGGAGGGAGTTGGAGACCCAGTACTTC. Translated, it gives CASSLGGRELETQYF.

The genes are TRBV19 and TRBJ2-5; 7 bases line up with TRBD2. CDR1 LNHDA and CDR2 SQIVND come from the germline V gene (reference sequence). J gave up 1 base and V 9 bases, and 14 bases lay outside the gene matches. The CDR3 is 16 residues long. The CDR3 reads CASSFSTPGGQETQYF. In nucleotides, the CDR3 is TGTGCCAGCAGTTTCTCTACCCCGGGGGGCCAAGAGACCCAGTACTTC.

V and J are TRBV24-1 and TRBJ2-5; D is ambiguous. With 4 bases removed from V and 2 bases from J, the gap between germline ends came to 13 bases. The CDR3 has 15 residues. CDR1 and CDR2 from the germline V gene are KGHDR and SFDVKD. CDR3 DNA: TGTGCCACCAGTGAGGGTAGGATACCGCAAGAGACCCAGTACTTC. It codes for CATSEGRIPQETQYF.

Turning to this clonotype: This may stem from a read error, because a much larger clone lies one nucleotide away. The J gene is TRBJ1-1, the V gene TRBV19; 8 positions match TRBD1. There are 13 residues in the CDR3. Germline lookup yields CDR1 LNHDA and CDR2 SQIVND (reference sequence). The ends lost 4 bases at V and 6 bases at J; junction bases unmatched: 4. DNA of the CDR3: TGTGCCAGTAGTAGCGGACAGGGAGCTGAAGCTTTCTTT. Encoded protein: CASSSGQGAEAFF. The whole variable domain, filled in from reference TRBV19 and TRBJ1-1, reads DGGITQSPKYLFRKEGQNVTLSCEQNLNHDAMYWYRQDPGQGLRLIYYSQIVNDFQKGDIAEGYSVSREKKESFPLTVTSAQKNPTAFYLCASSSGQGAEAFFGQGTRLTVV.

As concerns this clonotype: A read error may account for a junction end that differs from germline. The genes are TRBV7-3 and TRBJ1-6, with 7 nucleotides matching TRBD1. The germline gives CDR1 SGHTA, CDR2 FQGTGA. This CDR3 has 17 amino acids. DNA of the CDR3: TGCGCCAGCAGCCAAGAGGGGGACAGATGGTCGATTTCACCCCTCCACTTT. Amino acids: CASSQEGDRWSISPLHF.